This T cell receptor (beta chain) was sequenced during a study of radiotherapy plus CTLA-4 blockade in lung cancer. The CDR3 consists of 13 residues. Germline-derived CDR1 and CDR2 are LNHDA and SQIVND (reference sequence). V was clipped by 9 bases and J by 3 bases; unmatched bases: 8. The data were produced by immunoSEQ multiplex PCR, yet TCRdb's version contains in-frame clones alone and is incomplete. The repertoire consists of about 33,000 clones, with around four fifths occurring once and the leading ten covering about 22%. A few counts support this clone. The source is a human donor with non-small cell lung cancer that progressed on radiotherapy plus ipilimumab. The V call is TRBV19, the J call TRBJ2-7; 7 bases line up with TRBD1. The input for sequencing was peripheral blood, taken from a patient treated with radiotherapy plus ipilimumab. The CDR3 DNA follows: TGTGCCAGCTCAGGACAGGCCGTCTACGAGCAGTACTTC. This codes for CASSGQAVYEQYF. The full variable domain, in which reference TRBV19 and TRBJ2-7 provide the parts outside the CDR3, is DGGITQSPKYLFRKEGQNVTLSCEQNLNHDAMYWYRQDPGQGLRLIYYSQIVNDFQKGDIAEGYSVSREKKESFPLTVTSAQKNPTAFYLCASSGQAVYEQYFGPGTRLTVT.